A selection of T cell receptor beta chains follows, all from one sample in a study of identical twins. TCRdb reprocessed the 5' RACE reads with MiXCR, giving one entry per CDR3 protein. In the table there are approximately 500,000 distinct CDR3 sequences, over 12% of which are singletons. Another study also made use of these data, one on yellow fever vaccine responses in identical twins.

The sample taken for sequencing was CD4+ T cells sorted from blood. The receptors come from a woman aged 18-29 years in good health. Both conserved end residues are part of each CDR3. A row's size may be missing; if present it is once, few, many or a size class.

abundance | v_gene | CDR3aa
. | TRBV3-1 | CASSQTRFGEQYF
. | TRBV7-3 | CASSAGEAPYEQYF
many | TRBV12-3/TRBV12-4 | CASSKGGLYGYTF
few | TRBV6-2/TRBV6-3 | CASSYSKFPGVGGKGHTGELFF
few | TRBV3-1 | CASSQAYGSIYNEQFF
. | TRBV6-1 | CASFSSGTTGAYNYGYTF
few | TRBV20-1 | CSATVASGKNNEQFF
few | TRBV20-1 | CSASGPDYNEQFF
. | TRBV7-3 | CASSKGTSVNEQFF
. | TRBV2 | CASSPSRQGRETQYF
. | TRBV5-1 | CASSGRWGVADTQYF
few | TRBV4-1 | CASSHWTSGRDYTGELFF
. | TRBV6-1 | CASSEQAGIYEQYF
. | TRBV24-1 | CATSDHATVNNEQFF
few | TRBV10-3 | CAIGPSGTGKSGEQYF
few | TRBV28 | CASSFSGAPDTQYF
. | TRBV5-1 | CASTQEGGGDTQYF
few | TRBV10-3 | CAISAGTGNYEQYF
few | TRBV3-1 | CASSQDLISTYGYTF
. | TRBV12-3/TRBV12-4 | CASSPNWDRPSTDTQYF
few | TRBV20-1 | CSASVGHQNTEAFF
. | TRBV14 | CASSQKGGLDEQFF
. | TRBV28 | CASSYTLAGQYNEQFF
many | TRBV6-1 | CASRRGLGDTQYF
few | TRBV20-1 | CSAGRGGRIGELFF
few | TRBV7-3 | CASSLNVGARDGQFF
few | TRBV7-3 | CASSLKGPLAGVRNTQYF
few | TRBV2 | CASSRSNRDRGTDTQYF
. | TRBV12-3/TRBV12-4 | CASSSRDSYTQYF
. | TRBV7-9 | CASSDIRAAPYNEQFF
few | TRBV2 | CASSENVVGLETQYF
. | TRBV6-5 | CASSYRGFGYNEQFF
. | TRBV7-6 | CASSPSGGDVAGATYNEQFF
. | TRBV7-3 | CASSFLAGGRNEQFF
. | TRBV5-1 | CASSLSSYYNEQFF
few | TRBV7-6 | CASSSGFFGEQFF
. | TRBV18 | CASSPLSLNNSPLHF
. | TRBV6-5 | CASSFMRQAQFALNYGYTF
. | TRBV2 | CASREDPNQPQHF
few | TRBV5-1 | CASTASGTNTGELFF
. | TRBV7-2 | CASSFVIAGGQETQYF
. | TRBV2 | CASRPDRGAYEQYF
many | TRBV7-9 | CASSLGDSYQETQYF
. | TRBV10-3 | CAISPLANTGELFF
few | TRBV11-2 | CASSLSDRFYEQYF
. | TRBV7-9 | CASSSPGLQRITDTQYF
few | TRBV24-1 | CATSVGSGAYNEQFF
many | TRBV5-1 | CASSENVGQTYEQYF
few | TRBV12-3/TRBV12-4 | CASSNRDTSYEQYF
few | TRBV11-1 | CASSLVGRVKAGDIYNEQFF
. | TRBV5-1 | CASSSNSRDSASRVF
many | TRBV5-1 | CASSLEAGARGDTQYF
few | TRBV28 | CASNKGQGPGTQYF
. | TRBV12-3/TRBV12-4 | CASSPSRRMNTEAFF